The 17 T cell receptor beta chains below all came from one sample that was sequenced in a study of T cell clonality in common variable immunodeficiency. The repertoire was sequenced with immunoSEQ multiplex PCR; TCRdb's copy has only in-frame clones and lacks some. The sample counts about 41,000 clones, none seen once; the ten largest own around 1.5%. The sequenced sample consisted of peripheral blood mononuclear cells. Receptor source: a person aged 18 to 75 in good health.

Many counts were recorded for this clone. This CDR3 reads CSATGTGDLSSPLFF. CDR3 bases read: TGCAGTGCCACCGGGACAGGGGATCTTAGTTCACCA. The V call is TRBV20-1, the J call TRBJ1-4, with TRBD1 matching over 10 bases. The CDR3 is cut off 3 residues early in the read; its end comes from the germline J gene. From germline, CDR1 is DFQATT and CDR2 SNEGSKA (reference sequence). CDR3 length equals 15 residues.

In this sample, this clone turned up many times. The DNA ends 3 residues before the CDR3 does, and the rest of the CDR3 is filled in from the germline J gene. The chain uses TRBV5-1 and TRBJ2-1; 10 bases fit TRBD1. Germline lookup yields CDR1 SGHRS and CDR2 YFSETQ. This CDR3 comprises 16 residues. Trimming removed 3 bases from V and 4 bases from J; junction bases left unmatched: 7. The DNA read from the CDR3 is TGCGCCAGCAGCTACGCCGGGACAGGGGATTACAATGAG. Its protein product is CASSYAGTGDYNE. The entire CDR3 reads CASSYAGTGDYNEQFF.

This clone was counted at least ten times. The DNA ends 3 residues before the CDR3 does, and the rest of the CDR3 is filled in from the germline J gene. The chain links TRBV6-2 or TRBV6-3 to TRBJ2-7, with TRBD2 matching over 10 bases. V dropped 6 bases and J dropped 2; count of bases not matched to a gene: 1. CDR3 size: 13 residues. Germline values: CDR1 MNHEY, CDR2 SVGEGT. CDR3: CASRGTSAYEQYF. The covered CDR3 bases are TGTGCCAGCAGAGGGACTAGCGCCTACGAG.

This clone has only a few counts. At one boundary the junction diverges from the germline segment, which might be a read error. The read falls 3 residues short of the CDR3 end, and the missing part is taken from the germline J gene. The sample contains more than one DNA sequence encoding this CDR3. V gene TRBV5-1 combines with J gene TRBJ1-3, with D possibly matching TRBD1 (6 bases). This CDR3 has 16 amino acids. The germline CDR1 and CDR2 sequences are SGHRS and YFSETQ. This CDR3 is CASSLTSQGSGNTIYF. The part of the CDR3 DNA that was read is TGCGCCAGCAGCCTCACGTCACAGGGCTCTGGAAACACA.

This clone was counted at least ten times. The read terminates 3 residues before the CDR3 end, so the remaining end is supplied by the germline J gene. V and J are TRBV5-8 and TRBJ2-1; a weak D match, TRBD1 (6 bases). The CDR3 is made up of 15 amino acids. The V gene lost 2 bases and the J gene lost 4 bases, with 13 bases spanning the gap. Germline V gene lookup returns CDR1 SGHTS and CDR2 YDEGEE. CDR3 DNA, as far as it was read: TGTGCCAGCAGCTTTACAGGGACAAGATACAATGAG. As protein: CASSFTGTRYNE. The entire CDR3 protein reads CASSFTGTRYNEQFF.

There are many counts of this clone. This CDR3 reads CSVGKGGNQPQHF. The CDR3 DNA, read in part, is TGCAGCGTTGGAAAAGGGGGCAATCAGCCC. J is TRBJ1-5 and V is TRBV29-1; TRBD1 might be the D (5 bases). Coverage ceases 3 residues before the CDR3 finishes, and the germline J gene fills in the end. Per germline, CDR1 SQVTM and CDR2 ANQGSEA. The V gene lost 4 bases and the J gene lost 2 bases, with 9 bases spanning the gap. The CDR3 sequence is 13 residues long.

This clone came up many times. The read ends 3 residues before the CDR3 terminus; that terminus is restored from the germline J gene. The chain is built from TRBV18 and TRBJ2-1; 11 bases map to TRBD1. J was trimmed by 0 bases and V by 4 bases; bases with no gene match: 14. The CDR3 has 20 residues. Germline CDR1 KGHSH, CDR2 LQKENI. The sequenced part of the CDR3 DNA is TGTGCCAGCTCACTAGTGCGGGACAGGGGGACCCATAGCTCCTACAATGAG. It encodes CASSLVRDRGTHSSYNE. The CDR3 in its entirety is CASSLVRDRGTHSSYNEQFF.

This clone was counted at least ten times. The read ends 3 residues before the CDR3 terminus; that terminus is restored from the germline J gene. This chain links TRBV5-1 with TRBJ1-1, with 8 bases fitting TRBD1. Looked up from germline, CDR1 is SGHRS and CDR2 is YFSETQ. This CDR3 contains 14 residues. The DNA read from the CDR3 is TGCGCCAGCAGTCAGACCGACAGGGGAATAGGA. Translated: CASSQTDRGIG. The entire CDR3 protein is CASSQTDRGIGAFF.

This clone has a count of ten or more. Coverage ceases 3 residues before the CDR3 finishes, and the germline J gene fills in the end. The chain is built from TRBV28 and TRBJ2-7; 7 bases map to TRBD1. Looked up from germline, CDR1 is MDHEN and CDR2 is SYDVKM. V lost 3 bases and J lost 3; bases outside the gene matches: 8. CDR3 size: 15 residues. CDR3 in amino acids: CASSFGGTAHYEQYF. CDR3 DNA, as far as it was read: TGTGCCAGCAGTTTCGGTGGGACAGCACACTACGAG.

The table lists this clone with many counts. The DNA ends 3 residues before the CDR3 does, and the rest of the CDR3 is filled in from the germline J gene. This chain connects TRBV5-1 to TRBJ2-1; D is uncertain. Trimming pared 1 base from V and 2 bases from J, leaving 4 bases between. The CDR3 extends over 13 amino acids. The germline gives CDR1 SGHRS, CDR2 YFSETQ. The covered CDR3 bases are TGCGCCAGCAGCTTGCAGACCTACAATGAG. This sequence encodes CASSLQTYNE. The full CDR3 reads CASSLQTYNEQFF.

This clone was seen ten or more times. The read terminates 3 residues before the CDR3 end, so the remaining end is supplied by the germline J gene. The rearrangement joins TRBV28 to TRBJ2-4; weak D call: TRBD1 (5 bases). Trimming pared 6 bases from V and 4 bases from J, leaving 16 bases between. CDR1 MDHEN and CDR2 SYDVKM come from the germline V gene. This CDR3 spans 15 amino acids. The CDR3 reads CASSPTQEIKNIQYF. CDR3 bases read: TGTGCCAGCAGCCCTACACAGGAGATAAAAAACATT.

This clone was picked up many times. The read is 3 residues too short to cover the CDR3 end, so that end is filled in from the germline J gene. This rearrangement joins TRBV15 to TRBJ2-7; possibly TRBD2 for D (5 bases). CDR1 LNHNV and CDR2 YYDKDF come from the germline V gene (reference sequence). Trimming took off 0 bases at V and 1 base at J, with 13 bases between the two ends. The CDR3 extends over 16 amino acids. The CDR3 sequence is CATSRDKSSGSYEQYF. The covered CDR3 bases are TGTGCCACCAGCAGAGATAAGAGCTCGGGGTCCTACGAG.

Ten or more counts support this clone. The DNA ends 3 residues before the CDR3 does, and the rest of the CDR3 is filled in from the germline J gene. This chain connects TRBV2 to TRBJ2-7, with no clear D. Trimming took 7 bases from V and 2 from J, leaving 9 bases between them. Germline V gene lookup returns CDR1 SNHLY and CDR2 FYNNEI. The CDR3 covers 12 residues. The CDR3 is CASTVSAYEQYF. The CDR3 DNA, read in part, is TGTGCCAGCACCGTCAGCGCCTACGAG. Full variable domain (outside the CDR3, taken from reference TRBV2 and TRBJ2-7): EPEVTQTPSHQVTQMGQEVILRCVPISNHLYFYWYRQILGQKVEFLVSFYNNEISEKSEIFDDQFSVERPDGSNFTLKIRSTKLEDSAMYFCASTVSAYEQYFGPGTRLTVT.

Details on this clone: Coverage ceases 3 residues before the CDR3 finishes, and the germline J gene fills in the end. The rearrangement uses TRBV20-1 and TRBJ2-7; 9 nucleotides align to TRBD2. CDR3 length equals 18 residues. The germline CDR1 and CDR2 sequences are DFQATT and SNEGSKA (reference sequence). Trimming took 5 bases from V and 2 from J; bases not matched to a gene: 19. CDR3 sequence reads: CSALNRWLAGPLPYEQYF. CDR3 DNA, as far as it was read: TGCAGTGCTCTTAATAGGTGGCTAGCGGGGCCGCTGCCCTACGAG.

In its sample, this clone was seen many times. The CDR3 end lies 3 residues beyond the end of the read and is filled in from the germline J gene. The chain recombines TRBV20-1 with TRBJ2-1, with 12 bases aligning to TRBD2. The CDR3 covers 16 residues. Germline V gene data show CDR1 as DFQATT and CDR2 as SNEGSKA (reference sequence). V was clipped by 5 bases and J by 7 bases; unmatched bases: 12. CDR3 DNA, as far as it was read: TGCAGTGCTTCGTTTGGACTAGCGGGACCTGGGAATGAG. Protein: CSASFGLAGPGNE. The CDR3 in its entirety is CSASFGLAGPGNEQFF.

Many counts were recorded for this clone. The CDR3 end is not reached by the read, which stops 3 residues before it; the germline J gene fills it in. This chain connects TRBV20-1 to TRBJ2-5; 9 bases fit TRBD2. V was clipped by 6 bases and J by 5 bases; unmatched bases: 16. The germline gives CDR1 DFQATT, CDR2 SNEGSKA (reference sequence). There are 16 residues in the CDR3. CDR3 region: CSAPPGSGRSRETQYF. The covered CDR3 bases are TGCAGTGCACCTCCGGGGAGCGGGAGGAGCCGGGAGACC.

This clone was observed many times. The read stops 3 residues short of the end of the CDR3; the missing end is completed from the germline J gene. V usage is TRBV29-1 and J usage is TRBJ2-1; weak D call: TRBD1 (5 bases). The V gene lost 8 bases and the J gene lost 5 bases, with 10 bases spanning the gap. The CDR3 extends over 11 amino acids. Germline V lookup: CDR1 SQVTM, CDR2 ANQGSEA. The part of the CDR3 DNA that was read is TGCAGCCTTGGGGCCAACAATGAG. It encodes CSLGANNE. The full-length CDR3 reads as CSLGANNEQFF.